Here is one T cell receptor (beta chain) with its context. Its antigen is unidentified. This sample stems from a study of cytotoxic CD8 clonotypes in ibrutinib-treated CLL. General study results and limits: Few clonotypes were public, and these shrank or held steady under treatment. In sustained-remission versus progressing patients, sampling times differed.

This CDR3 spans 16 amino acids. V lost 2 bases, J lost 0 bases, and 13 bases lay in between. Germline-derived CDR1 and CDR2 are KGHSH and LQKENI. Produced via immunoSEQ multiplex PCR; TCRdb's table is partial and in-frame only. Of about 72,000 clones in the sample, more than 75% were seen once. The origin of this receptor is a human donor with chronic lymphocytic leukemia. The source was PBMCs, collected at disease progression, from a patient treated with ibrutinib. The rearrangement joins TRBV18 to TRBJ1-1; weak D call: TRBD1 (6 bases). The CDR3 here is CASSPRAGAMNTEAFF. The CDR3 DNA reads TGTGCCAGCTCACCAAGGGCAGGGGCCATGAACACTGAAGCTTTCTTT.